Listed here is a single TCR beta chain. V lost 4 bases and J 12 bases, leaving 19 bases between the germline ends. The CDR3 is 14 amino acids. CDR1 is MDHEN and CDR2 is SYDVKM in the germline V gene. Measured with immunoSEQ multiplex PCR; TCRdb has only the in-frame clones, and not every one. The sample gives about 210,000 clones, roughly 86% of which show up once; roughly 12% is in the top ten. The sample belongs to a study of blood T cell repertoires in COVID-19. For the study at large: T cells, B-cell-depleted T cells, or PBMCs supplied cDNA or gDNA.

This TCR was recovered from a woman aged 40 to 49 with acute or convalescent COVID-19. Sequenced input: peripheral blood. The chain uses TRBV28 and TRBJ2-1; D might be TRBD2 (6 bases). The CDR3 nucleotides are TGTGCCAGCAGTTCGACTAGAGAGGGGTTGGTGCAGTTCTTC. It is translated as CASSSTREGLVQFF.